These 25 T cell receptor beta chains share one sample of origin, sequenced in a study of CD8+CD57+ T cells in acquired aplastic anemia (dated by TCRdb to 2017 to 2018). Instrument on record: Illumina HiSeq 2000. Profiling of TCR beta VDJ combinations and CDR3 sequences used genomic DNA as the template. The public reads were reanalyzed by TCRdb: fastp trimming at Q25, MiXCR alignment, in-frame beta chains only. Each CDR3 protein appears once, grouped with its most common genes and DNA. In this sample the table shows some 70,000 distinct CDR3 sequences, 45% to 55% of which occur a single time. Clones ranked in the top ten supply approximately 8.3% of the sample. The sample comprised sorted CD4+, CD8+, or CD8+CD57+ T cells (not recorded which) from PBMCs. These receptors were taken from a human donor in good health, serving as a control.

The chain joins TRBV11-2 to TRBJ1-5; 8 nucleotides agree with TRBD1. From germline, CDR1 is SGHAT and CDR2 FQNNGV. This CDR3 has 16 residues. V dropped 5 bases and J dropped 2; count of bases not matched to a gene: 8. In DNA form, the CDR3 reads TGTGCCAGCAGCGAAAGAGGACAGGGCGGCAATCAGCCCCAGCATTTT. It encodes CASSERGQGGNQPQHF.

The chain employs TRBV25-1 and TRBJ2-3, with a tentative D call TRBD1 (6 bases). This CDR3 is 13 amino acids long. Germline-derived CDR1 and CDR2 are MGHDK and SYGVNS. Trimming pared 7 bases from V and 2 bases from J, leaving 10 bases between. The CDR3 DNA reads as TGTGCCAGCACTTGGACAGCCACAGATACGCAGTATTTT. This codes for CASTWTATDTQYF.

V gene TRBV20-1 combines with J gene TRBJ1-4; D is possibly TRBD1 (6 bases). V was shortened by 5 bases and J by 8 bases, with 15 bases between the two germline ends. The CDR3 has 13 residues. Looked up from germline, CDR1 is DFQATT and CDR2 is SNEGSKA (reference sequence). This CDR3 is CSAAHREGEKLFF. The CDR3, as DNA: TGCAGTGCTGCCCACAGGGAGGGAGAAAAACTGTTTTTT.

In DNA, the CDR3 is TGTGCCGCTCGGGGGCTGGCCTACGAGCAGTACTTC. It yields the protein CAARGLAYEQYF. The chain links TRBV10-3 to TRBJ2-7, with D perhaps matching TRBD1 or TRBD2 (6 bases each). Trimming cost V 11 bases and J 2 bases, with 13 bases left between them. This CDR3 has 12 residues. CDR1 is ENHRY, CDR2 SYGVKD, per germline.

This clonotype has a count of ten or more. The chain recombines TRBV20-1 with TRBJ2-1; 7 positions match TRBD1. CDR3 length equals 16 residues. The germline CDR1 and CDR2 sequences are DFQATT and SNEGSKA (reference sequence). After removal of 3 bases from V and 4 bases from J, the junction contained 12 bases not matched to a gene. The CDR3 reads CSARPLEAGGYNEQFF. The CDR3 bases are TGCAGTGCTAGGCCCTTGGAGGCAGGGGGTTACAATGAGCAGTTCTTC.

This clonotype came up many times. The CDR3 spells CASSPRRWREGRPYNEQFF. CDR3 DNA: TGTGCCAGCAGCCCGCGGCGGTGGCGGGAGGGCCGCCCCTACAATGAGCAGTTCTTC. This chain connects TRBV4-2 to TRBJ2-1; 9 nucleotides align to TRBD2. Germline lookup yields CDR1 LGHNA and CDR2 YNFKEQ. The V gene end was trimmed by 4 bases and the J gene end by 2 bases; junction bases not matched to a gene: 15. The CDR3 has 19 amino acids.

This clonotype was counted many times. The rearrangement links TRBV6-1 to TRBJ2-3; no clear D. The germline V and J ends were trimmed by 7 bases and 3 bases, with 11 bases remaining between them. CDR1 MNHNS and CDR2 SASEGT come from the germline V gene. CDR3 length: 13 residues. The CDR3 loop reads CASMVRFTDTQYF. The DNA for the CDR3 is TGTGCCAGCATGGTTCGTTTTACAGATACGCAGTATTTT.

This chain uses TRBV15 with TRBJ2-5; D gene ambiguous. The V gene's germline CDR1 is LNHNV and CDR2 YYDKDF (reference sequence). This CDR3 region has 13 residues. The V and J ends lost 3 bases and 4 bases respectively, with 9 bases between them. CDR3 protein: CATSSGSGETQYF. CDR3 DNA sequence: TGTGCCACCAGCAGTGGATCAGGAGAGACCCAGTACTTC.

The rearrangement links TRBV29-1 to TRBJ1-2; TRBD1 matches 9 bases. Germline V CDR1 and CDR2: SQVTM, ANQGSEA. V was pared by 4 bases and J by 0 bases, with 3 bases of the junction left unmatched. The CDR3 consists of 14 residues. The CDR3 nucleotides are TGCAGCGTTGGGACAGGGGAAGCTAACTATGGCTACACCTTC. Its translation is CSVGTGEANYGYTF. Full variable domain (missing parts from reference TRBV29-1 and TRBJ1-2): SAVISQKPSRDICQRGTSLTIQCQVDSQVTMMFWYRQQPGQSLTLIATANQGSEATYESGFVIDKFPISRPNLTFSTLTVSNMSPEDSSIYLCSVGTGEANYGYTFGSGTRLTVV.

This clonotype was counted ten times or more. V usage is TRBV6-2 or TRBV6-3 and J usage is TRBJ2-3; weak D call: TRBD2 (6 bases). This CDR3 has 17 amino acids. CDR1 and CDR2 from the germline V gene are MNHEY and SVGEGT. The V end was cut by 0 bases, the J end by 4 bases, with 17 bases between. The DNA for the CDR3 is TGTGCCAGCAGTTACTCGAGGGACTCGATCGCTCCAGATACGCAGTATTTT. It codes for CASSYSRDSIAPDTQYF.

This clonotype was picked up many times. J is TRBJ2-3 and V is TRBV6-1; D is possibly TRBD1 or TRBD2 (5 bases each). CDR3 length: 15 amino acids. Trimming pared 2 bases from V and 4 bases from J, leaving 13 bases between. Germline loops: CDR1 MNHNS, CDR2 SASEGT. This CDR3 is CASSERAGTADTQYF. The DNA of the CDR3 is TGTGCCAGCAGTGAAAGGGCAGGGACGGCAGATACGCAGTATTTT.

V usage is TRBV24-1 and J usage is TRBJ1-4, with D possibly TRBD1 on 5 matching bases. The CDR3 is 13 residues long. V was cut by 4 bases and J by 11 bases, with 13 bases left in between. Germline V lookup: CDR1 KGHDR, CDR2 SFDVKD. The CDR3 loop is CATSEGRGGKLFF. Here the CDR3 DNA reads TGTGCCACCAGTGAGGGACGGGGGGGGAAACTGTTTTTT.

The chain has TRBV19 and TRBJ2-3, with D hard to call. V was clipped by 5 bases and J by 2 bases, with 8 bases between them. CDR1 is LNHDA and CDR2 is SQIVND in the germline V gene (reference sequence). This CDR3 region has 13 residues. Here the CDR3 reads CASSYTITDTQYF. In DNA form, the CDR3 reads TGTGCCAGTAGTTACACAATCACAGATACGCAGTATTTT.

This CDR3 reads CAISAGRHEQYF. CDR3 bases: TGTGCCATCAGTGCAGGGCGGCACGAGCAGTACTTC. The genes are TRBV10-3 and TRBJ2-7; weak D call: TRBD1 (5 bases). Trimming took off 4 bases at V and 5 bases at J, with 9 bases between the two ends. Germline CDR1 reads ENHRY; CDR2 reads SYGVKD. The CDR3 has 12 amino acids.

Within the sample, this clonotype is medium-sized (0.01 to 0.1%). This chain links TRBV29-1 with TRBJ2-3; 12 nucleotides agree with TRBD2. The CDR3 loop spans 17 amino acids. With 4 bases clipped from V and 0 bases from J, the junction kept 8 bases outside the gene matches. Germline V gene sequence: CDR1 SQVTM, CDR2 ANQGSEA. The CDR3 coding sequence is TGCAGCGTTGGGGGACCGGGGACTAGCGGGAGCACAGATACGCAGTATTTT. The encoded protein is CSVGGPGTSGSTDTQYF.

This clonotype ranks as medium-sized. The CDR3 bases are TGTGCCACCAGTGATAGGGGTCCAAACAATGAGCAGTTCTTC. Translated: CATSDRGPNNEQFF. This chain joins TRBV24-1 and TRBJ2-1; weak D call: TRBD1 (5 bases). CDR1 is KGHDR and CDR2 is SFDVKD in the germline V gene. Trimming removed 3 bases from V and 5 bases from J, with 10 bases in between. The CDR3 covers 14 residues.

This clonotype was seen only a few times. The chain employs TRBV6-1 and TRBJ2-3; D is tentatively TRBD1 or TRBD2 (7 bases each). The V end lost 6 bases, the J end lost 12 bases, and 16 bases lay between the germline ends. Germline assignment: CDR1 MNHNS and CDR2 SASEGT. This CDR3 region has 12 residues. The CDR3 nucleotides read TGTGCCAGCAGGGGAGGGGAAGGGGGCCAGTATTTT. This translates into CASRGGEGGQYF.

CDR3 in amino acids: CASSLWTGSAGELFF. The CDR3 DNA sequence: TGTGCCAGCAGCTTATGGACAGGAAGTGCCGGGGAGCTGTTTTTT. This chain joins TRBV5-4 and TRBJ2-2; 7 nucleotides align to TRBD1. The V segment lost 2 bases and the J segment 6 bases; nucleotides outside the gene matches: 7. The CDR3 has 15 residues. Germline CDR1 reads SGHNT; CDR2 reads YYREEE (reference sequence).

This chain joins TRBV15 and TRBJ2-5, with D unclear. V was cut by 5 bases and J by 2 bases, with 6 bases left in between. CDR1 and CDR2 from the germline V gene are LNHNV and YYDKDF (reference sequence). The CDR3 runs to 12 residues. DNA of the CDR3: TGTGCCACCAGCGAACGTCAAGAGACCCAGTACTTC. It encodes CATSERQETQYF.

The rearrangement links TRBV29-1 to TRBJ2-5; D gene unclear. Trimming cost V 3 bases and J 2 bases, with 13 bases left between them. Germline V gene data show CDR1 as SQVTM and CDR2 as ANQGSEA. The CDR3 consists of 14 residues. The CDR3 DNA follows: TGCAGCGTTGAGAAGGTAGAGAAACAAGAGACCCAGTACTTC. Its translation is CSVEKVEKQETQYF.

This rearrangement joins TRBV2 to TRBJ1-2, with TRBD1 as a possible D gene (5 bases). The V gene lost 8 bases and the J gene lost 7 bases, with 11 bases spanning the gap. This CDR3 comprises 11 residues. Germline CDR1 reads SNHLY; CDR2 reads FYNNEI. This CDR3 reads CASVAGTGYTF. CDR3 sequence (DNA): TGTGCCAGCGTGGCAGGGACTGGCTACACCTTC.

The sample holds a few counts of this clonotype. The chain recombines TRBV7-6 with TRBJ1-1; D not resolved. The V end lost 1 base, the J end lost 8 bases, and 8 bases lay between the germline ends. Germline values: CDR1 SGHVS, CDR2 FNYEAQ. The CDR3 covers 12 residues. The CDR3 protein is CASSLGGGEAFF. The CDR3 DNA reads as TGTGCCAGCAGCTTAGGCGGCGGGGAAGCTTTCTTT.

The sample holds many counts of this clonotype. The chain uses TRBV29-1 and TRBJ1-2; 11 nucleotides agree with TRBD1. The CDR3 has 13 amino acids. The germline V gene has CDR1 SQVTM and CDR2 ANQGSEA. Trimming took 7 bases from V and 3 from J; bases not matched to a gene: 4. The CDR3 region is CSAAGQGDYGYTF. The CDR3 nucleotides are TGCAGCGCAGCGGGACAGGGGGACTATGGCTACACCTTC. Looking up the rest from reference TRBV29-1 and TRBJ1-2 gives the full variable domain: SAVISQKPSRDICQRGTSLTIQCQVDSQVTMMFWYRQQPGQSLTLIATANQGSEATYESGFVIDKFPISRPNLTFSTLTVSNMSPEDSSIYLCSAAGQGDYGYTFGSGTRLTVV.

The chain recombines TRBV15 with TRBJ2-7, with D unresolved. The CDR3 runs 13 residues. V shed 1 base and J shed 1 base, with 5 bases lying between them. Per the germline V gene, CDR1 is LNHNV and CDR2 is YYDKDF (reference sequence). The CDR3 loop reads CATSRVGSYEQYF. The CDR3 bases are TGTGCCACCAGCAGAGTAGGGTCCTACGAGCAGTACTTC.

There are many counts of this clonotype. The chain carries TRBV6-2 or TRBV6-3 and TRBJ2-3; D possibly corresponds to TRBD2 (5 bases). Trimming left V 2 bases short and J 0 bases short, with 12 bases between. This CDR3 comprises 16 residues. Germline CDR1 MNHEY, CDR2 SVGEGT. Written as DNA, the CDR3 is TGTGCCAGCAGTTACCTAATAACGGGGAGCACAGATACGCAGTATTTT. It is translated as CASSYLITGSTDTQYF.